The entry that follows covers one TCR beta chain sequence. This sample was taken from a study of blood T cells in healthy people across ages. Next came a second PCR, run for about 6 to 12 cycles, which used a sample-barcoded 5' primer along with a J-beta primer mix. Each CDR3 protein is one row after TCRdb ran MiXCR on the 5' RACE reads. The sample includes more than 1.4 million distinct CDR3 sequences, approximately 40% of them seen just once. Per sample, a minimum of 6 million PBMCs were isolated. Germline V gives CDR1 LGHNA, CDR2 YNFKEQ. This CDR3 spans 17 amino acids. Sequencing was carried out using blood. This receptor was taken from a woman in her late teens or twenties in good health. This chain uses TRBV4-2 with TRBJ2-4; 11 bases match TRBD2. The closer fit of TRBJ2-5 to the DNA end suggests the J call may be wrong. The CDR3: CASSQGLAGNKGETQYF. The CDR3 DNA reads TGTGCCAGCAGCCAAGGACTAGCGGGGAACAAGGGGGAGACCCAGTACTTC.